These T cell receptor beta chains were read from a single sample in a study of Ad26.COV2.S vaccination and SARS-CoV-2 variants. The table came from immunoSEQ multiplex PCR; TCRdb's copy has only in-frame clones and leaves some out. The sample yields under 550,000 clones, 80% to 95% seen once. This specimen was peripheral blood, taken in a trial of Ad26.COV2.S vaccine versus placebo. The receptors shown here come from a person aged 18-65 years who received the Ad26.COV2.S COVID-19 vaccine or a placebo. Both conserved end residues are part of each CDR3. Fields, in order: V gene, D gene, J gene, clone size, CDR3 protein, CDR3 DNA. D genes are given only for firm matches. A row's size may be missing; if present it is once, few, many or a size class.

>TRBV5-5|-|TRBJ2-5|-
CASSPLDFKTQYF
TGTGCCAGCAGCCCCTTGGATTTCAAGACCCAGTACTTC
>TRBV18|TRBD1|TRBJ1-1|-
CASSPPAGGMNTEAFF
TGTGCCAGCTCACCACCGGCAGGGGGTATGAACACTGAAGCTTTCTTT
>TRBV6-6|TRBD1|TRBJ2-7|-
CASSYAGGFYEQYF
TGTGCCAGCAGTTATGCAGGGGGATTCTACGAGCAGTACTTC
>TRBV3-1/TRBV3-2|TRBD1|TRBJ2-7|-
CASSQGTGSSYEQYF
TGTGCCAGCAGCCAAGGGACAGGGAGCTCCTACGAGCAGTACTTC
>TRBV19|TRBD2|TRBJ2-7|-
CASSIVTSGRSSYEQYF
TGTGCCAGTAGTATAGTGACTAGCGGGAGGAGCTCCTACGAGCAGTACTTC
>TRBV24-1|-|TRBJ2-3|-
CATSTSSPGTDTQYF
TGTGCCACCAGCACTTCGTCTCCGGGGACAGATACGCAGTATTTT
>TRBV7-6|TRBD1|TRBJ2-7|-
CASSLWDREAEQYF
TGTGCCAGCAGCTTATGGGACAGGGAGGCTGAGCAGTACTTC
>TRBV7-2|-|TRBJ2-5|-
CASSLVSGRETQYF
TGTGCCAGCAGCTTAGTTTCCGGAAGAGAGACCCAGTACTTC
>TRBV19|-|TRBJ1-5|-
CASSRYQTGKYSNQPQHF
TGTGCCAGTAGTAGATATCAGACAGGAAAGTATAGCAATCAGCCCCAGCATTTT
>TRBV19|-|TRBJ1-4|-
CASSSGLWGNEKLFF
TGTGCCAGTAGTTCCGGCCTTTGGGGGAATGAAAAACTGTTTTTT
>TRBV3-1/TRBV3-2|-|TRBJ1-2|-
CASRQSFVGGANYGYTF
TGTGCCAGCAGACAAAGTTTTGTTGGTGGGGCTAACTATGGCTACACCTTC
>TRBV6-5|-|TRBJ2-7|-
CASSSTGTVREQYF
TGTGCCAGCAGCTCCACAGGAACGGTTCGCGAGCAGTACTTC
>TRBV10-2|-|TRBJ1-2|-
CASRQTGLGYGYTF
TGCGCCAGCAGGCAGACAGGCTTGGGCTATGGCTACACCTTC
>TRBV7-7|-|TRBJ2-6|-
CASSPGGFADNSGANVLTF
TGTGCCAGCAGCCCAGGTGGGTTTGCAGACAACTCTGGGGCCAACGTCCTGACTTTC
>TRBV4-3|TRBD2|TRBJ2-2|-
CASSQDLLAGAPNTGELFF
TGCGCCAGCAGCCAAGATCTACTAGCGGGAGCGCCGAACACCGGGGAGCTGTTTTTT
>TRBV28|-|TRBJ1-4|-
CASSTGTQDEKLFF
TGTGCCAGCAGTACCGGGACACAAGACGAAAAACTGTTTTTT
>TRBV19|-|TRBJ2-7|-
CASSTSGFAPDVDEQYF
TGTGCCAGTAGTACCAGCGGGTTTGCTCCTGATGTAGACGAGCAGTACTTC
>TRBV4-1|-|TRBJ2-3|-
CASSQTGLRTDTQYF
TGCGCCAGCAGCCAGACGGGACTTCGCACAGATACGCAGTATTTT
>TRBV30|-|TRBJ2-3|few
CAWSRTRTDTQYF
TGTGCCTGGAGTAGAACACGCACAGATACGCAGTATTTT
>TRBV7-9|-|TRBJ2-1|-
CASSRTEDNEQFF
TGTGCCAGCAGCAGGACAGAAGACAATGAGCAGTTCTTC
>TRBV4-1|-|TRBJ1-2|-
CASSQERGDDGYTF
TGCGCCAGCAGCCAAGAGAGGGGGGACGATGGCTACACCTTC
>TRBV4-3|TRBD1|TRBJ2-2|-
CASSHKLGTGSANTGELFF
TGCGCCAGCAGCCATAAACTCGGGACAGGCAGCGCGAACACCGGGGAGCTGTTTTTT
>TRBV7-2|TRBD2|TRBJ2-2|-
CASSVGGLAGNTGELFF
TGTGCCAGCAGCGTAGGGGGACTAGCGGGGAACACCGGGGAGCTGTTTTTT
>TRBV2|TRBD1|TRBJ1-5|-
CATSDRGISNQPQHF
TGTGCCACCTCGGACAGGGGGATTAGCAATCAGCCCCAGCATTTT
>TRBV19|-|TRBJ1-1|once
CASSIEQSWLNEAFF
TGTGCCAGTAGTATAGAGCAAAGTTGGTTGAATGAAGCTTTCTTT
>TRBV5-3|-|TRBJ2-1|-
CARSIELGIPSTYNEQFF
TGTGCCAGAAGCATTGAGCTCGGGATCCCAAGCACCTACAATGAGCAGTTCTTC
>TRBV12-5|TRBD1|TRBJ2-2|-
CASGLVRSAYRGTGELFF
TGTGCTAGTGGTTTGGTACGGTCGGCTTACAGGGGTACCGGGGAGCTGTTTTTT
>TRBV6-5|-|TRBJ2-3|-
CASSPGSTDTQYF
TGTGCCAGCAGTCCCGGGAGCACAGATACGCAGTATTTT
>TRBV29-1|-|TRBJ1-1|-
CSGWRIGSNTEAFF
TGCAGCGGTTGGAGAATAGGTTCGAACACTGAAGCTTTCTTT
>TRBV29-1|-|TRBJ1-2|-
CSVRHGGYTF
TGCAGCGTTAGACATGGTGGCTACACCTTC
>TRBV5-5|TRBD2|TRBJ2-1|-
CASSSQAGTSGVYNEQFF
TGTGCCAGCAGCTCTCAGGCAGGGACTAGCGGAGTCTACAATGAGCAGTTCTTC
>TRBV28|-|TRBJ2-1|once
CASSLRYAGLVPSSYNEQFF
TGTGCCAGCAGTTTAAGATATGCAGGGCTGGTACCTAGCTCCTACAATGAGCAGTTCTTC
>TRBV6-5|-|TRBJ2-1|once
CASSLLRDYNEQFF
TGTGCCAGCAGTTTGCTCCGGGACTACAATGAGCAGTTCTTC
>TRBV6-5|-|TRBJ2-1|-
CASSYSKGGRNEQFF
TGTGCCAGCAGTTACTCGAAGGGGGGGCGCAATGAGCAGTTCTTC
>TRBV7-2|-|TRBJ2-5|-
CASTGLQEGLGETQYF
TGTGCCAGCACCGGCTTACAGGAGGGCCTGGGGGAGACCCAGTACTTC
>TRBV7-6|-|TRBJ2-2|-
CASSPTTNTGELFF
TGTGCCAGCAGCCCTACTACGAACACCGGGGAGCTGTTTTTT
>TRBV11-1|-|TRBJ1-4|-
CASSSDRQANEKLFF
TGTGCCAGCAGCTCCGACCGACAGGCTAATGAAAAACTGTTTTTT
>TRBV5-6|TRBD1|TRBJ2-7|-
CASSWDSYEQYF
TGTGCCAGCAGCTGGGACAGTTACGAGCAGTACTTC
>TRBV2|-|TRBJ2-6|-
CATSASSGANVLTF
TGTGCCACCTCGGCCAGCTCTGGGGCCAACGTCCTGACTTTC
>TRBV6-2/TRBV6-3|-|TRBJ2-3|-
CASSRIGITDTQYF
TGTGCCAGCAGTCGAATAGGCATTACAGATACGCAGTATTTT
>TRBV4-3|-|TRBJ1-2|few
CASSQELKETHYGYTF
TGCGCCAGCAGCCAAGAACTGAAGGAAACCCACTATGGCTACACCTTC
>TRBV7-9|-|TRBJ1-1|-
CASSPSRGTNTEAFF
TGTGCCAGCAGCCCTTCGAGAGGTACGAACACTGAAGCTTTCTTT
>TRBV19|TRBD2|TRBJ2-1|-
CASSPTSGSGNEQFF
TGTGCCAGTAGTCCGACTAGCGGGAGTGGCAATGAGCAGTTCTTC
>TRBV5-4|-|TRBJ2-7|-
CASSLEPGDFYEQYF
TGTGCCAGCAGCTTGGAGCCAGGGGACTTCTACGAGCAGTACTTC
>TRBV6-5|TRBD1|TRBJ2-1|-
CASSYRDRPSYNEQFF
TGTGCCAGCAGTTATCGGGACAGGCCCTCCTACAATGAGCAGTTCTTC
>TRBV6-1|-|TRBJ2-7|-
CASSEVGSSYEQYF
TGTGCCAGCAGTGAAGTCGGGAGCTCCTACGAGCAGTACTTC
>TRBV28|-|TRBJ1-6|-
CASTSPNSPLHF
TGTGCCAGCACCAGCCCTAATTCACCCCTCCACTTT
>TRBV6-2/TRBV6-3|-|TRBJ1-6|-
CASSYTGDYNSPLHF
TGTGCCAGCAGTTACACAGGAGACTATAATTCACCCCTCCACTTT
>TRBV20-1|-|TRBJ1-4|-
CSSWTPSKLFF
TGCAGCTCCTGGACTCCGAGTAAACTGTTTTTT
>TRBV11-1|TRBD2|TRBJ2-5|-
CASSLSGRAGETQYF
TGTGCCAGCAGCTTATCCGGGAGGGCCGGCGAGACCCAGTACTTC
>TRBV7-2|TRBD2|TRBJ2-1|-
CASSHPTSGSSYNEQFF
TGTGCCAGCAGCCACCCGACTAGCGGGAGTAGCTACAATGAGCAGTTCTTC